The clone carrying this TCR beta chain was detected ten times or more. These data are taken from a study of T cells in Graves' hyperthyroidism and ophthalmopathy. V lost 6 bases and J 0 bases, leaving 9 bases between the germline ends. Germline-derived CDR1 and CDR2 are LNHDA and SQIVND (reference sequence). The CDR3 runs to 14 residues. The diagnostic basis comprised clinical symptoms, serum thyroxine and TRAb, thyroid ultrasound and orbital computed tomography. What was amplified from RNA transcripts were TCR beta CDR3 regions. First-round RT-PCR with HTBI primers amplified the TCR CDR3 region. MiXCR, run by TCRdb on the multiplex PCR reads, gives a single entry per CDR3 protein. The data hold fewer than 350,000 distinct CDR3 sequences, with 15% to 20% observed a single time.

This TCR was recovered from a woman between 40 and 50 years old with Graves' ophthalmopathy. The chain combines TRBV19 with TRBJ1-3; D is undetermined. Sequenced material: blood. As DNA, the CDR3 is TGTGCCAGTAGCGGATCTTACTCTGGAAACACCATATATTTT. Its protein product is CASSGSYSGNTIYF. Filled out from reference TRBV19 and TRBJ1-3, the complete variable domain reads DGGITQSPKYLFRKEGQNVTLSCEQNLNHDAMYWYRQDPGQGLRLIYYSQIVNDFQKGDIAEGYSVSREKKESFPLTVTSAQKNPTAFYLCASSGSYSGNTIYFGEGSWLTVV.